This T cell receptor (beta chain) was documented in a study of T-cell reconstitution after alpha-beta-depleted transplantation in children. Notes on the study in general: Expanded clones from the graft, numbering several hundred, reportedly supplied alpha-beta T cells about two months after transplant.

The V gene's germline CDR1 is SGHVS and CDR2 FQNEAQ. The V gene end was trimmed by 5 bases and the J gene end by 8 bases; junction bases not matched to a gene: 11. CDR3 length equals 15 residues. On this clonotype: Antigen: not known.

Molecular barcoding with unique molecular identifiers was used for the TCRbeta library. One entry per CDR3 protein, called by TCRdb with MiXCR from the PCR reads. Of 95,000 to 120,000 distinct CDR3 sequences in the sample, approximately 6.6% were seen once. This TCR was sampled from a male patient aged 2 to 10 who had a stem cell transplant for acute lymphoblastic leukemia, so the T cells may come from the graft donor. V and J are TRBV7-8 and TRBJ2-1, with TRBD2 matching 8 bases. Source: PBMCs, mostly from graft donor cells, taken 360 days after TCRalphabeta/CD19-depleted stem cell transplant. The DNA for the CDR3 is TGTGCCAGCAGCCCAGGCCGGGGGGGCCGCGATGAGCAGTTCTTC. The encoded protein is CASSPGRGGRDEQFF.